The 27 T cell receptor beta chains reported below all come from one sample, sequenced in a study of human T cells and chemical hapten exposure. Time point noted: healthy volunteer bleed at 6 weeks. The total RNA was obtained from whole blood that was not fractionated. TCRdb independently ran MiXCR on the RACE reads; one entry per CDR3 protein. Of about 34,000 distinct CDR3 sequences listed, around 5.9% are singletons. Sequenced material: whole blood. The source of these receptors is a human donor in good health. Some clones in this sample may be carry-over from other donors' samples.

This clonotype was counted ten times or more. Written as DNA, the CDR3 is TGTGCCAGCACCCAGGATAGCTCTGGGGCCAACGTCCTGACTTTC. Amino acids: CASTQDSSGANVLTF. This chain connects TRBV6-2 or TRBV6-3 to TRBJ2-6, with D uncertain. The CDR3 sequence is 15 residues long. V was trimmed by 7 bases and J by 0 bases, leaving 10 bases between them. Germline values: CDR1 MNHEY, CDR2 SVGEGT.

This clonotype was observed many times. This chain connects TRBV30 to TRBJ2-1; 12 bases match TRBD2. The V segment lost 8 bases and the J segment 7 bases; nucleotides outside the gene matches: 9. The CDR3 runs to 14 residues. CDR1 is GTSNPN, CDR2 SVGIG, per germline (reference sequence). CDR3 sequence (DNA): TGTGCCGCCGGGGCTAGCGGGAGGGTAAATGAGCAGTTCTTC. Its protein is CAAGASGRVNEQFF.

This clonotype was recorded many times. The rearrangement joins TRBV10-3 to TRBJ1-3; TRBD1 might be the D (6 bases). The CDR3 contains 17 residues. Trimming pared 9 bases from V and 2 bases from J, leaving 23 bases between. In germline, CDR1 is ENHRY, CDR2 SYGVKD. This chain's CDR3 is CAIGATTGQIPGNTIYF. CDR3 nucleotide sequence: TGTGCCATTGGGGCGACTACAGGGCAAATTCCTGGAAACACCATATATTTT.

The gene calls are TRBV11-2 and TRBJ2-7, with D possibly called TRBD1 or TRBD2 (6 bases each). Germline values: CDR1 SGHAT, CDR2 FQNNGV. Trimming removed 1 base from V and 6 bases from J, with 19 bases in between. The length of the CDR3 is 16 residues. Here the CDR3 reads CASSLAFPQGGGEQYF. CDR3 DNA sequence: TGTGCCAGCAGCTTAGCATTTCCACAGGGAGGAGGCGAGCAGTACTTC.

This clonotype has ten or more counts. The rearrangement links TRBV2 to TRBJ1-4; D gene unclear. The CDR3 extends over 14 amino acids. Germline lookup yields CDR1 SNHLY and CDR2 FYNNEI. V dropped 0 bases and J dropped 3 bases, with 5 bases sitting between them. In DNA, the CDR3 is TGTGCCAGCAGTGAAGCGGACGCTAATGAAAAACTGTTTTTT. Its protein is CASSEADANEKLFF.

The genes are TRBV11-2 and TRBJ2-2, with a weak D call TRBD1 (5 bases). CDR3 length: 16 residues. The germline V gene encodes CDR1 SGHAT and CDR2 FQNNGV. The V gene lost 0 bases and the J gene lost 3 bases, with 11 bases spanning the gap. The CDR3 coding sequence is TGTGCCAGCAGCTTAGATTCAGGGTCCCACACCGGGGAGCTGTTTTTT. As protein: CASSLDSGSHTGELFF.

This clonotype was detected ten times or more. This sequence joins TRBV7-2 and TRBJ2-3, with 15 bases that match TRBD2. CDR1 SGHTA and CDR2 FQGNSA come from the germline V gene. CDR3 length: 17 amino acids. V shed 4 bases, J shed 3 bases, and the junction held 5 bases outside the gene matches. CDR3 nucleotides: TGTGCCAGCAGCTCAGGACTAGCGGGGGGGCCGACAGATACGCAGTATTTT. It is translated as CASSSGLAGGPTDTQYF.

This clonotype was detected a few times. CDR3 coding DNA: TGCAGCGTTGTGCAGGGACAGGGGGCATGGGGCTACACCTTC. Protein sequence: CSVVQGQGAWGYTF. The chain is built from TRBV29-1 and TRBJ1-2; 12 bases are a match to TRBD1. V was clipped by 4 bases and J by 8 bases; unmatched bases: 8. The CDR3 sequence is 14 residues long. The germline gives CDR1 SQVTM, CDR2 ANQGSEA.

CDR3 sequence: CASSHTSDQETQYF. The CDR3 DNA reads as TGCGCCAGCAGCCACACTAGCGACCAAGAGACCCAGTACTTC. J is TRBJ2-5 and V is TRBV5-1, with 7 bases identical to TRBD2. The germline V gene encodes CDR1 SGHRS and CDR2 YFSETQ. CDR3 length: 14 residues. V was pared by 4 bases and J by 0 bases, with 3 bases of the junction left unmatched.

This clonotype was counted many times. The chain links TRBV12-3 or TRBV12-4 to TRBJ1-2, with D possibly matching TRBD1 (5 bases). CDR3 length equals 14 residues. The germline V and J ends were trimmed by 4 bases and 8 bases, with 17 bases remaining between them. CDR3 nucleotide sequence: TGTGCCAGCAGTTCCTCCGGGGGGTCTGACGGCTACACCTTC. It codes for CASSSSGGSDGYTF.

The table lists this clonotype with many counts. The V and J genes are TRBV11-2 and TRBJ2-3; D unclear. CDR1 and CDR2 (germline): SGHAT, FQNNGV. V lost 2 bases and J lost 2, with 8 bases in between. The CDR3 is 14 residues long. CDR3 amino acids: CASSLLRPTDTQYF. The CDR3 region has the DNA TGTGCCAGCAGCTTACTACGACCCACAGATACGCAGTATTTT.

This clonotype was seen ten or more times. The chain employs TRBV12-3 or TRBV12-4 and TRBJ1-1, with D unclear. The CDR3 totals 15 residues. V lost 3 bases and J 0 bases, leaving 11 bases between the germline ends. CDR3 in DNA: TGTGCCAGCAGTTTCCGACGGGAGATGAACACTGAAGCTTTCTTT. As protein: CASSFRREMNTEAFF.

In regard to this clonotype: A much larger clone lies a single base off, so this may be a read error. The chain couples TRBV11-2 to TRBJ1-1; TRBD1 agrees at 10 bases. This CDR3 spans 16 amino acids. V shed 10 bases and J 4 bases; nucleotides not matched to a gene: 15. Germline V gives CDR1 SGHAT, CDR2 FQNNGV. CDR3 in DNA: TGTGCCAACAGGGGGGGACAGGGGTCGGGTGGCACTGAAGCTTTCTTT. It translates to CANRGGQGSGGTEAFF.

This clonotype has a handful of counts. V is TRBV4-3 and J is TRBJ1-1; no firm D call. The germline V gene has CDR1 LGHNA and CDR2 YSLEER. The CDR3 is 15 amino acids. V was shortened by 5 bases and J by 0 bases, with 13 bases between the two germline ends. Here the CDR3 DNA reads TGCGCCAGCAGCAACGGGCTCCACATGAACACTGAAGCTTTCTTT. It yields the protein CASSNGLHMNTEAFF.

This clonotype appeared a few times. Written as DNA, the CDR3 is TGTGCCAGCAGTCTTCAGGGTTACAGCAATCAGCCCCAGCATTTT. It yields the protein CASSLQGYSNQPQHF. This chain uses TRBV27 with TRBJ1-5, with D maybe TRBD1 (5 bases). The CDR3 has 15 residues. Germline assignment: CDR1 MNHEY and CDR2 SMNVEV (reference sequence). Trimming took 5 bases from V and 1 from J, leaving 12 bases between them.

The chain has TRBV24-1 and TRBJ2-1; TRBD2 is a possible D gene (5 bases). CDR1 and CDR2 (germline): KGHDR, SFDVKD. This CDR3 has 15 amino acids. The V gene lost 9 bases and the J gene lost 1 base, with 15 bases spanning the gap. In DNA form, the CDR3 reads TGTGCCACCGGACCTACCGGGGAATCCTACAATGAGCAGTTCTTC. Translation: CATGPTGESYNEQFF.

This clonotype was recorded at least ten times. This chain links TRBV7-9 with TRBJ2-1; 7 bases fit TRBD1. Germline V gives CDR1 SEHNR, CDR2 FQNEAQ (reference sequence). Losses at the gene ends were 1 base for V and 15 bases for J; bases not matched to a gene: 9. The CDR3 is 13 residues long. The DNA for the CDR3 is TGTGCCAGCAGCTTAGAGCGTGGACAGGCCTCGTTCTTC. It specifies CASSLERGQASFF. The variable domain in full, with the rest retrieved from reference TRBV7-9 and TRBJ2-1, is DTGVSQNPRHKITKRGQNVTFRCDPISEHNRLYWYRQTLGQGPEFLTYFQNEAQLEKSRLLSDRFSAERPKGSFSTLEIQRTEQGDSAMYLCASSLERGQASFFGPGTRLTVL.

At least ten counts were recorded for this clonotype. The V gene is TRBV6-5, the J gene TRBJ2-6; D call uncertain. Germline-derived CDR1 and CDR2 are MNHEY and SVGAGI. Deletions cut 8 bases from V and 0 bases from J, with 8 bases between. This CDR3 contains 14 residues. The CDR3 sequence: CASLPSSGANVLTF. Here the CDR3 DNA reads TGTGCCAGCCTACCGAGCTCTGGGGCCAACGTCCTGACTTTC.

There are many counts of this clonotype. The CDR3: CASSTEAGGGKETQYF. The DNA for the CDR3 is TGTGCCAGCAGCACCGAAGCGGGGGGCGGGAAAGAGACCCAGTACTTC. The J gene is TRBJ2-5, the V gene TRBV6-6, with 9 bases lining up with TRBD2. This CDR3 spans 16 amino acids. V was pared by 6 bases and J by 3 bases, with 11 bases of the junction left unmatched. From germline, CDR1 is MNHNY and CDR2 SVGAGI (reference sequence).

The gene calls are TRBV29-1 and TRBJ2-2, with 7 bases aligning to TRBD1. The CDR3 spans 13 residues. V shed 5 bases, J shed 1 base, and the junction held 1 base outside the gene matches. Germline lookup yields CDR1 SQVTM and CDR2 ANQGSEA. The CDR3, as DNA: TGCAGCGTTAGACAGGGGAACACCGGGGAGCTGTTTTTT. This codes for CSVRQGNTGELFF.

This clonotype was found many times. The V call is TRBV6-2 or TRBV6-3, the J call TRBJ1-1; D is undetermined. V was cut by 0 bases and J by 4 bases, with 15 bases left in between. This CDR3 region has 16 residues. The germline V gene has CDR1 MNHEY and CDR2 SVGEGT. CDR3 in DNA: TGTGCCAGCAGTTACTCACCCGCCCGCTCGGGCACTGAAGCTTTCTTT. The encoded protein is CASSYSPARSGTEAFF.

This chain's CDR3 is CASSNPSGSYPDTQYF. The CDR3 bases are TGTGCCAGCAGTAACCCTAGCGGGAGTTATCCAGATACGCAGTATTTT. This chain uses TRBV2 with TRBJ2-3; 10 nucleotides match TRBD2. The CDR3 has 16 residues. The junction had 9 bases not matched to a gene; V was cut back by 5 bases and J by 4 bases. The germline V gene has CDR1 SNHLY and CDR2 FYNNEI.

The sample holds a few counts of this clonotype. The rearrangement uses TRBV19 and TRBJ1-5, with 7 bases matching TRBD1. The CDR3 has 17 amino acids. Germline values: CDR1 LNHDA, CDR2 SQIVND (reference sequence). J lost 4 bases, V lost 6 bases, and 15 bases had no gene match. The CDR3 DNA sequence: TGTGCCAGTAGCCCAGCGGGGACAGCTCGACTAAATCAGCCCCAGCATTTT. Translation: CASSPAGTARLNQPQHF.

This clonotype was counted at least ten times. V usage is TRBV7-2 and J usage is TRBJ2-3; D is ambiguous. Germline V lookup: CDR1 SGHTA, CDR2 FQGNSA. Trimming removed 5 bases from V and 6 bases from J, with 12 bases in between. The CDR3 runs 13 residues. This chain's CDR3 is CASSPSVADTQYF. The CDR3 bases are TGTGCCAGCAGCCCATCTGTGGCCGATACGCAGTATTTT.

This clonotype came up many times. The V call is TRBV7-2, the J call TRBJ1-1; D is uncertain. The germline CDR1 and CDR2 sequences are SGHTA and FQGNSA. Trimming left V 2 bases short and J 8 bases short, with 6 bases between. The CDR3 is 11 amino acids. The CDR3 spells CASSLYLEAFF. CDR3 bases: TGTGCCAGCAGCTTATACTTAGAAGCTTTCTTT.

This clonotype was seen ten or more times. The CDR3 DNA is TGTGCCAGCAGTTTTTTGGTACATACGCAGTATTTT. Its translation is CASSFLVHTQYF. The V gene is TRBV12-3 or TRBV12-4, the J gene TRBJ2-3; D not certain. The CDR3 loop spans 12 amino acids. The ends were cut back, 3 bases at V and 7 bases at J, with 8 bases in the middle.

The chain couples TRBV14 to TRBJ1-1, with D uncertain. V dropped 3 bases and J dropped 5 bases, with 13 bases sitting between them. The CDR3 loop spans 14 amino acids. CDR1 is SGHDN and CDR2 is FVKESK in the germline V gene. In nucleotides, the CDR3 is TGTGCCAGCAGCCATACGAGTGGGGTGACTGAAGCTTTCTTT. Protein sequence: CASSHTSGVTEAFF.